This T cell receptor beta chain was identified during a study of cytomegalovirus exposure and HLA in healthy donors. V lost 0 bases and J lost 2; bases outside the gene matches: 1. The CDR3 contains 15 residues. Germline loops: CDR1 WNHNN, CDR2 SYGVQD (reference sequence). PCR primers comprised 60 Vbeta and 13 Jbeta primers. Data came from immunoSEQ multiplex PCR; TCRdb stores just in-frame clones and leaves some out. The sample has 250,000 or so clones; over 90% are singletons. The chain recombines TRBV10-1 with TRBJ2-3; the match to TRBD2 covers 8 bases. This clonotype was sampled from a girl aged 2 to 9 in good health and CMV-seronegative. Sequenced: PBMCs. The CDR3 sequence: CASSESGRATDTQYF. CDR3 bases: TGCGCCAGCAGTGAGTCCGGGAGGGCCACAGATACGCAGTATTTT.